A single sample gave rise to the 22 T cell receptor beta chains below, sequenced in a study of Ad26.COV2.S vaccination and SARS-CoV-2 variants (dated by TCRdb to the early 2020s). To prepare the library, the immunoSEQ multiplex PCR assay was applied. TCRdb provides this immuneACCESS table in a form limited to in-frame rearrangements. Some clones are lacking; in checked studies, under half of them reflect an unresolved V gene, and why the rest are absent is not known. The sample table records 350,000 to 400,000 clones; 75% to 90% of these occur just once. The top ten hold 3.5% of the sample. Sample treatment or condition, as interpreted from the label and publication: roughly 20 received Ad26.COV2.S at low or high dose, single or two shots; roughly five received placebo; per-sample allocation not given. Repertoires of vaccine and placebo recipients were sequenced from samples taken on day 63 after the first injection.

The specimen was peripheral blood, collected in a trial of Ad26.COV2.S vaccine versus placebo. Every receptor here comes from a person between 18 and 59 years old who received the Ad26.COV2.S COVID-19 vaccine or a placebo.

This rearrangement joins TRBV4-3 to TRBJ2-1; the D gene is possibly TRBD1 (6 bases). Germline V CDR1 and CDR2: LGHNA, YSLEER. Trimming took off 3 bases at V and 13 bases at J, with 13 bases between the two ends. There are 12 residues in the CDR3. The CDR3 nucleotides read TGCGCCAGCAGCCAGGGTACAGGGATCCAGTTCTTC. Translated, it gives CASSQGTGIQFF.

As regards this clone: Distinct nucleotide sequences in the sample also encode this CDR3. The J gene is TRBJ1-1, the V gene TRBV19; maybe TRBD1 (5 bases). The CDR3 totals 15 residues. Germline V gives CDR1 LNHDA, CDR2 SQIVND (reference sequence). V was cut by 1 base and J by 0 bases, with 9 bases left in between. CDR3 sequence: CASSIGQSMNTEAFF. CDR3 bases: TGTGCCAGTAGTATAGGACAGTCCATGAACACTGAAGCTTTCTTT.

The CDR3 nucleotides read TGTGCCAGCAGTGCTGGGGACAGGGACACAGATACGCAGTATTTT. Translated, it gives CASSAGDRDTDTQYF. V is TRBV2 and J is TRBJ2-3; 9 bases fit TRBD1. Losses at the gene ends were 4 bases for V and 2 bases for J; bases not matched to a gene: 4. This CDR3 is 15 amino acids long. Germline CDR1 SNHLY, CDR2 FYNNEI.

This clone appeared a few times. The V and J genes are TRBV14 and TRBJ2-2; no clear D gene. V dropped 1 base and J dropped 4 bases, with 4 bases sitting between them. Germline assignment: CDR1 SGHDN and CDR2 FVKESK. There are 13 residues in the CDR3. CDR3 loop: CASSQASTGELFF. CDR3 nucleotides: TGTGCCAGCAGCCAAGCAAGCACCGGGGAGCTGTTTTTT. The entire variable domain, with the rest obtained from reference TRBV14 and TRBJ2-2, is as follows: EAGVTQFPSHSVIEKGQTVTLRCDPISGHDNLYWYRRVMGKEIKFLLHFVKESKQDESGMPNNRFLAERTGGTYSTLKVQPAELEDSGVYFCASSQASTGELFFGEGSRLTVL.

This sequence joins TRBV5-1 and TRBJ1-2; maybe TRBD1 (6 bases). Germline CDR1 reads SGHRS; CDR2 reads YFSETQ. The CDR3 loop spans 14 amino acids. V dropped 4 bases and J dropped 8 bases, with 18 bases sitting between them. CDR3 DNA sequence: TGCGCCAGCAGCCCCTCTGGACAGCCTTTAGGCTACACCTTC. It codes for CASSPSGQPLGYTF.

This clone appeared a single time. The rearrangement links TRBV4-1 to TRBJ1-1; tentatively, D is TRBD1 (6 bases). Per germline, CDR1 MGHRA and CDR2 YSYEKL. V was clipped by 3 bases and J by 6 bases, with 23 bases between them. The CDR3 is made up of 17 amino acids. The CDR3 here is CASSQLLGATERSEAFF. The CDR3 region has the DNA TGCGCCAGCAGCCAGCTATTGGGGGCGACAGAGCGTTCTGAAGCTTTCTTT.

This clone was seen once. The chain recombines TRBV18 with TRBJ1-5, with a weak D call TRBD1 (5 bases). Looked up from germline, CDR1 is KGHSH and CDR2 is LQKENI. Between the trimmed V and J ends, which lost 1 base and 3 bases, there was a span of 7 bases. The CDR3 spans 14 residues. The CDR3: CASSPQGYNQPQHF. The CDR3 DNA reads as TGTGCCAGCTCACCACAGGGGTACAATCAGCCCCAGCATTTT.

The V gene is TRBV15, the J gene TRBJ2-3, with TRBD2 as a possible D gene (5 bases). Germline CDR1 reads LNHNV; CDR2 reads YYDKDF (reference sequence). This CDR3 spans 15 amino acids. Trimming shortened V by 0 bases and J by 1 base, and 8 bases separated the two germline ends. The CDR3, as DNA: TGTGCCACCAGCAGAGAGGAGGCGGGCACAGATACGCAGTATTTT. Amino acid sequence: CATSREEAGTDTQYF.

The chain joins TRBV18 to TRBJ2-5; D not resolved. The CDR3 extends over 11 amino acids. V lost 5 bases and J lost 2, with 3 bases in between. Per germline, CDR1 KGHSH and CDR2 LQKENI. The CDR3 coding sequence is TGTGCCAGCTCAACACAAGAGACCCAGTACTTC. Residues: CASSTQETQYF.

The chain couples TRBV18 to TRBJ2-5; 8 bases are a match to TRBD1. The CDR3 spans 15 residues. Per the germline V gene, CDR1 is KGHSH and CDR2 is LQKENI. Trimming at V came to 3 bases and at J to 3 bases, leaving 6 bases not matched to a gene. The chain's CDR3 is CASSPNPGQEETQYF. DNA of the CDR3: TGTGCCAGCTCACCGAACCCGGGACAGGAAGAGACCCAGTACTTC.

The J gene is TRBJ2-2, the V gene TRBV4-1; TRBD1 might be the D (6 bases). This CDR3 has 17 amino acids. Trimming stripped 1 base from V and 7 bases from J, with 19 bases between. The germline V gene encodes CDR1 MGHRA and CDR2 YSYEKL. The CDR3 DNA is TGCGCCAGCAGCCAAGCCCCGGATGTGGGGGCAGGCGGGGAGCTGTTTTTT. It encodes CASSQAPDVGAGGELFF.

V gene TRBV19 combines with J gene TRBJ1-4; a weak D match, TRBD1 (5 bases). The germline V gene has CDR1 LNHDA and CDR2 SQIVND (reference sequence). Trimming pared 6 bases from V and 0 bases from J, leaving 20 bases between. The CDR3 totals 18 residues. This CDR3 reads CASSLAAGTGTTNEKLFF. CDR3 nucleotides: TGTGCCAGTAGCCTAGCCGCCGGGACGGGTACAACTAATGAAAAACTGTTTTTT.

The rearrangement links TRBV6-5 to TRBJ1-4; 12 bases agree with TRBD1. V lost 6 bases, J lost 9 bases, and 8 bases stayed unmatched. The CDR3 has 15 residues. Germline CDR1 MNHEY, CDR2 SVGAGI. The CDR3 DNA reads as TGTGCCAGCAGGCTAGGGACAGGGGGCGTTAAAAAACTGTTTTTT. This encodes CASRLGTGGVKKLFF.

This chain joins TRBV7-9 and TRBJ1-1, with TRBD1 as a possible D gene (5 bases). The CDR3 extends over 13 amino acids. V lost 3 bases, J lost 1 base, and 6 bases lay in between. Germline V gene lookup returns CDR1 SEHNR and CDR2 FQNEAQ (reference sequence). Written as DNA, the CDR3 is TGTGCCAGCAGCTTTGGGGGGAACACTGAAGCTTTCTTT. Translated: CASSFGGNTEAFF. Full variable domain (rest looked up from reference TRBV7-9 and TRBJ1-1): DTGVSQNPRHKITKRGQNVTFRCDPISEHNRLYWYRQTLGQGPEFLTYFQNEAQLEKSRLLSDRFSAERPKGSFSTLEIQRTEQGDSAMYLCASSFGGNTEAFFGQGTRLTVV.

The CDR3 coding sequence is TGTGCCAGCAGCTCAGGTGGACAGGGGGATAGACCCCTCCACTTT. Translation gives CASSSGGQGDRPLHF. The rearrangement joins TRBV7-2 to TRBJ1-6; 10 bases match TRBD1. The CDR3 spans 15 residues. V dropped 4 bases and J dropped 12; count of bases not matched to a gene: 9. Per germline, CDR1 SGHTA and CDR2 FQGNSA.

The chain uses TRBV19 and TRBJ1-5; D is unresolved. CDR1 and CDR2 from the germline V gene are LNHDA and SQIVND (reference sequence). V was trimmed by 7 bases and J by 4 bases, leaving 8 bases between them. The CDR3 sequence is 12 residues long. The CDR3 nucleotides read TGTGCCAGTATGGTCCCTAATCAGCCCCAGCATTTT. As protein: CASMVPNQPQHF.

This clone has just a few counts. V usage is TRBV27 and J usage is TRBJ1-5, with D uncertain. V dropped 6 bases and J dropped 3 bases, with 12 bases sitting between them. The length of the CDR3 is 14 residues. Germline V gene data show CDR1 as MNHEY and CDR2 as SMNVEV (reference sequence). The CDR3 is CASRNRASNQPQHF. The CDR3, as DNA: TGTGCCAGCAGGAATCGGGCCTCCAATCAGCCCCAGCATTTT.

In this sample, this clone turned up a few times. The chain joins TRBV30 to TRBJ1-2; the D gene is possibly TRBD1 (6 bases). Germline values: CDR1 GTSNPN, CDR2 SVGIG (reference sequence). The CDR3 spans 13 residues. V dropped 2 bases and J dropped 8 bases, with 15 bases sitting between them. The CDR3 sequence is CAWSIGAGEGYTF. The DNA of the CDR3 is TGTGCCTGGAGTATCGGGGCAGGGGAGGGCTACACCTTC.

The V gene is TRBV9, the J gene TRBJ1-1, with D possibly matching TRBD1 (6 bases). CDR3 length equals 14 residues. Between the trimmed V and J ends, which lost 0 bases and 3 bases, there was a span of 9 bases. Germline V lookup: CDR1 SGDLS, CDR2 YYNGEE. The CDR3 DNA follows: TGTGCCAGCAGCGTAGTCGGGGGGCACACTGAAGCTTTCTTT. It yields the protein CASSVVGGHTEAFF. Full variable domain (rest looked up from reference TRBV9 and TRBJ1-1): DSGVTQTPKHLITATGQRVTLRCSPRSGDLSVYWYQQSLDQGLQFLIQYYNGEERAKGNILERFSAQQFPDLHSELNLSSLELGDSALYFCASSVVGGHTEAFFGQGTRLTVV.

V is TRBV27 and J is TRBJ2-2; no clear D gene. The germline V gene has CDR1 MNHEY and CDR2 SMNVEV (reference sequence). This CDR3 contains 14 residues. The ends were cut back, 2 bases at V and 8 bases at J, with 12 bases in the middle. DNA of the CDR3: TGTGCCAGCAGTTTAAATGGGTTATCGGGGGAGCTGTTTTTT. Amino acid sequence: CASSLNGLSGELFF.

The V and J genes are TRBV7-2 and TRBJ1-1, with D possibly TRBD1 on 5 matching bases. V was pared by 6 bases and J by 4 bases, with 15 bases between. The germline V gene encodes CDR1 SGHTA and CDR2 FQGNSA. The CDR3 contains 14 residues. This chain's CDR3 is CASSKDPQGTEAFF. DNA of the CDR3: TGTGCCAGCAGTAAGGACCCCCAGGGCACTGAAGCTTTCTTT. Supplemented by reference TRBV7-2 and TRBJ1-1, the full variable domain reads GAGVSQSPSNKVTEKGKDVELRCDPISGHTALYWYRQSLGQGLEFLIYFQGNSAPDKSGLPSDRFSAERTGGSVSTLTIQRTQQEDSAVYLCASSKDPQGTEAFFGQGTRLTVV.

V and J are TRBV7-9 and TRBJ2-1; 11 bases match TRBD2. Trimming removed 4 bases from V and 7 bases from J; junction bases left unmatched: 6. This CDR3 is built from 15 residues. CDR1 and CDR2 from the germline V gene are SEHNR and FQNEAQ (reference sequence). CDR3 in amino acids: CASSSIAGGPNEQFF. In nucleotides, the CDR3 is TGTGCCAGCAGCTCTATAGCGGGGGGGCCTAATGAGCAGTTCTTC.